Listed here are 9 T cell receptor beta chains from one sample, sequenced in a study of blood T cell repertoires in COVID-19 (dated by TCRdb to about 2020). Libraries were prepared through the immunoSEQ multiplex PCR assay. TCRdb re-hosts the immuneACCESS table, in-frame sequences only. Its copies lack some clones; in the studies checked, an unresolved V gene accounts for under half of them, and the cause for the rest is not known. The sample yields about 55,000 clones; roughly 85% were counted once. The biggest ten clones account for about 16% of the sample. What was sequenced was peripheral blood. Every receptor here comes from a human donor in a cohort sampled during active COVID-19.

Details on this clone: Other DNA sequences within the sample encode an identical CDR3. V usage is TRBV11-2 and J usage is TRBJ2-1, with D tentatively TRBD1 (6 bases). V gave up 0 bases and J gave up 1 base, with 10 bases separating them. Germline V gene lookup returns CDR1 SGHAT and CDR2 FQNNGV. This CDR3 spans 16 amino acids. The CDR3 spells CASSLDLGGSYNEQFF. The CDR3 DNA reads TGTGCCAGCAGCTTAGATTTAGGGGGTTCCTACAATGAGCAGTTCTTC.

This clone has more than one count but fewer than ten. The chain joins TRBV4-1 to TRBJ1-5, with 7 positions matching TRBD1. This CDR3 has 15 amino acids. Germline assignment: CDR1 MGHRA and CDR2 YSYEKL. The V gene end was trimmed by 1 base and the J gene end by 1 base; junction bases not matched to a gene: 1. The CDR3 protein is CASSQVGGSNQPQHF. The CDR3 nucleotides are TGCGCCAGCAGCCAAGTAGGGGGCAGCAATCAGCCCCAGCATTTT.

The V and J genes are TRBV5-1 and TRBJ2-7; 7 bases are shared with TRBD1. Germline CDR1 is SGHRS and CDR2 is YFSETQ. This CDR3 spans 11 amino acids. Trimming took 3 bases from V and 7 from J; bases not matched to a gene: 1. The DNA for the CDR3 is TGCGCCAGCAGCTCGGGACAGGAGCAGTACTTC. Translation gives CASSSGQEQYF.

The chain combines TRBV15 with TRBJ2-7, with D perhaps matching TRBD2 (7 bases). Germline lookup yields CDR1 LNHNV and CDR2 YYDKDF (reference sequence). This CDR3 contains 15 residues. Deletions cut 1 base from V and 3 bases from J, with 13 bases between. The CDR3 DNA follows: TGTGCCACCAGCAGAGTTAAGGGGGGGATCTACGAGCAGTACTTC. Its protein product is CATSRVKGGIYEQYF.

The chain has TRBV5-6 and TRBJ1-2; 10 bases are a match to TRBD1. Germline V gene data show CDR1 as SGHDT and CDR2 as YYEEEE. The CDR3 has 16 amino acids. V dropped 2 bases and J dropped 1; count of bases not matched to a gene: 5. CDR3 in DNA: TGTGCCAGCAGCTTTACGACAGGGGGCATTAACTATGGCTACACCTTC. It codes for CASSFTTGGINYGYTF.

In DNA form, the CDR3 reads TGTGCCAGCAGCTTAATGGAGATCTCTGGAAACACCATATATTTT. It specifies CASSLMEISGNTIYF. The rearrangement joins TRBV7-2 to TRBJ1-3; D not resolved. Germline CDR1 is SGHTA and CDR2 is FQGNSA. V dropped 2 bases and J dropped 0 bases, with 8 bases sitting between them. The CDR3 runs to 15 residues.

Here the CDR3 DNA reads TGTGCCAGCAGCTTAATGGGACAGGGGGAGGCAGATACGCAGTATTTT. Translation gives CASSLMGQGEADTQYF. The chain combines TRBV11-2 with TRBJ2-3; 11 bases agree with TRBD1. Germline V gene data show CDR1 as SGHAT and CDR2 as FQNNGV. The CDR3 sequence is 16 residues long. V shed 2 bases and J 4 bases; nucleotides not matched to a gene: 5.

The genes are TRBV11-2 and TRBJ1-1, with D unclear. The germline CDR1 and CDR2 sequences are SGHAT and FQNNGV. CDR3 size: 16 residues. Trimming cost V 6 bases and J 0 bases, with 17 bases left between them. The CDR3 DNA is TGTGCCAGCAGTCCCCGTCCGGGGTCAATGAACACTGAAGCTTTCTTT. This codes for CASSPRPGSMNTEAFF.

V usage is TRBV3-1 (or the pseudogene TRBV3-2) and J usage is TRBJ1-4, with D tentatively TRBD1 (5 bases). Germline V gives CDR1 LGHDT, CDR2 YNNKEL (reference sequence). The CDR3 has 14 amino acids. V shed 4 bases and J shed 10 bases, with 16 bases lying between them. CDR3 loop: CASSRSQGQGKLFF. DNA for the CDR3: TGTGCCAGCAGCCGCTCCCAGGGCCAGGGAAAACTGTTTTTT.